What follows are 4 T cell receptor beta chains derived from one specimen sequenced in a study of siplizumab effects on memory and regulatory T cells. Some clones are missing from TCRdb's copy, which holds only in-frame ones; the method was immunoSEQ multiplex PCR. Of 95,000 to 100,000 clones listed, around 90% are singletons. Sample: non-Treg CD4+ T cells sorted from blood. Receptors were obtained from a human donor in good health.

The DNA for the CDR3 is TGTGCCAGCCAACAGGAGACTAACTATGGCTACACCTTC. Its translation is CASQQETNYGYTF. This sequence joins TRBV19 and TRBJ1-2, with D perhaps TRBD1 (5 bases). Germline V gene sequence: CDR1 LNHDA, CDR2 SQIVND (reference sequence). V was shortened by 9 bases and J by 0 bases, with 11 bases between the two germline ends. CDR3 size: 13 residues.

This sequence joins TRBV6-5 and TRBJ2-2; D remains ambiguous. The CDR3 loop spans 15 amino acids. Germline assignment: CDR1 MNHEY and CDR2 SVGAGI. The germline V and J ends were trimmed by 0 bases and 1 base, with 6 bases remaining between them. The CDR3 DNA reads as TGTGCCAGCAGTTACTCGTCGTTGAACACCGGGGAGCTGTTTTTT. This codes for CASSYSSLNTGELFF.

The chain has TRBV7-6 and TRBJ2-7; TRBD2 matches at 7 bases. J gave up 3 bases and V 5 bases, and 4 bases lay outside the gene matches. The germline CDR1 and CDR2 sequences are SGHVS and FNYEAQ. The CDR3 contains 13 residues. This CDR3 is CASSLSGNYEQYF. CDR3 nucleotide sequence: TGTGCCAGCAGCCTCAGCGGGAACTACGAGCAGTACTTC. The full variable domain, rest sourced from reference TRBV7-6 and TRBJ2-7, is GAGVSQSPRYKVTKRGQDVALRCDPISGHVSLYWYRQALGQGPEFLTYFNYEAQQDKSGLPNDRFSAERPEGSISTLTIQRTEQRDSAMYRCASSLSGNYEQYFGPGTRLTVT.

The genes are TRBV2 and TRBJ2-2, with D perhaps TRBD2 (6 bases). CDR3 length equals 13 residues. The germline CDR1 and CDR2 sequences are SNHLY and FYNNEI. V was cut by 9 bases and J by 4 bases, with 12 bases left in between. The CDR3 DNA sequence: TGTGCCAGTTGGTCCGGGGGCACCGGGGAGCTGTTTTTT. Translation: CASWSGGTGELFF.